This T cell receptor beta chain was identified in a study of regulatory T cells in long-lasting Graves disease. The length of the CDR3 is 15 residues. V was pared by 0 bases and J by 3 bases, with 10 bases between. In germline, CDR1 is SGHTA, CDR2 FQGNSA. Building of the TCR beta libraries involved iRepertoire HTBI primers and Arm-PCR of CDR3 regions. Each CDR3 protein gets one entry after TCRdb re-called the multiplex PCR reads with MiXCR. Of around 300,000 distinct CDR3 sequences listed, 22% are singletons. Described time point: persistent/refractory GD, antithyroid drugs over 5 years with positive TRAb. Scientists built the TCR library using RNA that was extracted from PBMCs. Collection of peripheral blood (roughly 9.3 milliliters) was done using EDTA tubes.

Here the sequenced sample was peripheral blood mononuclear cells (PBMCs), taken when the disease was refractory, from a patient treated with antithyroid drugs. This chain uses TRBV7-2 with TRBJ2-3; D might be TRBD2 (5 bases). The TCR originated in a female donor with Graves disease. The CDR3: CASSLARAATDTQYF. DNA for the CDR3: TGTGCCAGCAGCTTAGCGCGAGCGGCAACAGATACGCAGTATTTT.